This entry features one TCR beta chain sequence. Its target is not known. Given a much more abundant clone one base away, this may be a read error. As the CDR3 is not closed by the conserved phenylalanine or tryptophan, this likely results from a read error. The record originates from a study of CD8+CD57+ T cells in acquired aplastic anemia. Study as a whole: Sorted CD4+ and CD8+ cells yielded approximately 3.4 ug of DNA on average. CD4+ cells from healthy donors averaged about 10.8 million reads.

Genomic DNA served as template for TCR beta VDJ and CDR3 profiling. Each CDR3 protein gets one entry after TCRdb re-called the reads with MiXCR. Of some 130,000 distinct CDR3 sequences in the sample, approximately 41% were seen once. From germline, CDR1 is MDHEN and CDR2 SYDVKM. Trimming pared 4 bases from V and 5 bases from J, leaving 8 bases between. The CDR3 consists of 12 residues. Study conclusions and caveats: Overlap between patients and controls comprised 25 to 30 CD8+ CDR3 sequences. Significance was not reached for CD8+ Simpson's diversity between patients and controls.

V is TRBV28 and J is TRBJ2-5; D is uncertain. The specimen was sorted CD4+, CD8+, or CD8+CD57+ T cells (not recorded which) from PBMCs. This sequence was found in a human donor in good health, serving as a control. In DNA, the CDR3 is TGTGCCAGCAGTTCCCCCTCGGAGACCCAGTACTGC. Translation: CASSSPSETQYC.